The present entry profiles one T cell receptor (beta chain) with its context. This sample is part of a study of control samples from healthy donors and cancer patients. Assay used: immunoSEQ multiplex PCR; TCRdb lists only in-frame clones, some missing. The table records roughly 130,000 clones, around 90% of them present only once. This receptor was obtained from a man aged 30 to 39 in good health. Sequenced material: blood.

The CDR3 DNA reads TGTGCCAGCAGTGGACAGGGCATCTACGAGCAGTACTTC. Encoded protein: CASSGQGIYEQYF. This rearrangement joins TRBV28 to TRBJ2-7, with 8 nucleotides matching TRBD1. The germline gives CDR1 MDHEN, CDR2 SYDVKM. The CDR3 sequence is 13 residues long. The junction had 3 bases not matched to a gene; V was cut back by 5 bases and J by 3 bases.